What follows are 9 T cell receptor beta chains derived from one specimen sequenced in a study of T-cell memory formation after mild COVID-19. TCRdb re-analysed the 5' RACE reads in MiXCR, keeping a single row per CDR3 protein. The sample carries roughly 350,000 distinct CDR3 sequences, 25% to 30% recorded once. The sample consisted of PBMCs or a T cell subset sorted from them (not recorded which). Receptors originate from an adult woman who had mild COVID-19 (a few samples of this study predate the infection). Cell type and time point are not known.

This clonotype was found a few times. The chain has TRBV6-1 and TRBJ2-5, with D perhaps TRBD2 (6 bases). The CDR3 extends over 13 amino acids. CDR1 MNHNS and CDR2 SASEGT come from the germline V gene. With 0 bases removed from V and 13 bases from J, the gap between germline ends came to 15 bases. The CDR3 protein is CASSEAGGQGGYF. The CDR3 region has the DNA TGTGCCAGCAGTGAAGCCGGTGGGCAGGGAGGGTACTTC.

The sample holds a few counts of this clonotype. Here the CDR3 reads CSVAGDWSTGELFF. CDR3 in DNA: TGCAGCGTTGCGGGGGATTGGTCCACCGGGGAGCTGTTTTTT. The chain uses TRBV29-1 and TRBJ2-2; tentatively, D is TRBD2 (6 bases). Germline CDR1 SQVTM, CDR2 ANQGSEA. The CDR3 sequence is 14 residues long. Trimming took 4 bases from V and 4 from J, leaving 13 bases between them.

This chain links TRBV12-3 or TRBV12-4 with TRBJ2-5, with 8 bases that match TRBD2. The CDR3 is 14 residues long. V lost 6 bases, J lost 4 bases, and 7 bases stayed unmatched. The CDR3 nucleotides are TGTGCCAGCAGCCCGAGCGGGAGTGGAGAGACCCAGTACTTC. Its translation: CASSPSGSGETQYF.

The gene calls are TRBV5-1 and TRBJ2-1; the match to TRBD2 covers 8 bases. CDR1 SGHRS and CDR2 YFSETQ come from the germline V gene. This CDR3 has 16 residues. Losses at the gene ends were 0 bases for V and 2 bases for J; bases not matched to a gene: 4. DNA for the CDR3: TGCGCCAGCAGCTTGGATCCCGGGGGGGCCTACAATGAGCAGTTCTTC. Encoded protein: CASSLDPGGAYNEQFF.

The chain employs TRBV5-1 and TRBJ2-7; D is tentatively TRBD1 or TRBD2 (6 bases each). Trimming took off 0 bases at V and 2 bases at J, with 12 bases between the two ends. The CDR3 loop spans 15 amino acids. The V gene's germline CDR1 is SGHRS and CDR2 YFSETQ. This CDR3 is CASSLGGATTYEQYF. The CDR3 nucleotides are TGCGCCAGCAGCTTGGGGGGGGCCACCACCTACGAGCAGTACTTC.

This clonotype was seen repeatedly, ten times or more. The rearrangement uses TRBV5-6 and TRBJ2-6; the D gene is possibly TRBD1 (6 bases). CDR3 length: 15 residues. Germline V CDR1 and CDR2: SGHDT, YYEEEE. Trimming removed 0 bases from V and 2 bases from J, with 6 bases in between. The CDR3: CASSLEGAGANVLTF. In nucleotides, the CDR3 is TGTGCCAGCAGCTTGGAGGGGGCTGGGGCCAACGTCCTGACTTTC.

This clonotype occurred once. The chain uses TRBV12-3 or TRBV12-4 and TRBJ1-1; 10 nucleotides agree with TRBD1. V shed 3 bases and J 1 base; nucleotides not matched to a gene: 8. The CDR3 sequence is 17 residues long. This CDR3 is CASSFGDRGNPNTEAFF. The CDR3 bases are TGTGCCAGCAGTTTTGGGGACAGGGGTAACCCGAACACTGAAGCTTTCTTT.

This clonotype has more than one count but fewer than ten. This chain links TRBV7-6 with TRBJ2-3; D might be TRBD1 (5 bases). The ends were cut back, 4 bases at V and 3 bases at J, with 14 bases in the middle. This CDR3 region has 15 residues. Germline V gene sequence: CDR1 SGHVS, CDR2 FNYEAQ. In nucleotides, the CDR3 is TGTGCCAGCAGCTCTTCAGGGATGCAGACAGATACGCAGTATTTT. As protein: CASSSSGMQTDTQYF.

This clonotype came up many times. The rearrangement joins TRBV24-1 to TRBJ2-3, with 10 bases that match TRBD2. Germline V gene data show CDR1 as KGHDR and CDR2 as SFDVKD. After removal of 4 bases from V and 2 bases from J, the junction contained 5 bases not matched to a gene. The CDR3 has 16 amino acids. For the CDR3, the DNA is TGTGCCACCAGTGACCCTAGCGGGGGTAACACAGATACGCAGTATTTT. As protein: CATSDPSGGNTDTQYF.